The rows below give T cell receptor beta chains drawn from one sample of a study of T cells after yellow fever vaccination. TCRdb reprocessed the 5' RACE reads via MiXCR and lists one record per CDR3 protein. The sample has a few hundred thousand distinct CDR3 sequences, approximately 21% seen once. The specimen comprised PBMCs, sampled 15 days after the yellow fever booster vaccination. The receptor set was obtained from a man aged 25 to 40 who received the YFV17D yellow fever vaccine. The CDR3 runs from the conserved cysteine through the conserved F or W. D genes are given only for firm matches. The listing skips clone size in some rows; elsewhere it reads once, few, many or a size class.

>TRBV10-1|TRBD2|TRBJ2-2|.
CASGGSNFGELFF
TGCGCCAGCGGCGGGAGCAATTTCGGGGAGCTGTTTTTT
>TRBV27|.|TRBJ1-6|few
CASSSTVANSPLHF
TGTGCCAGCAGTTCTACAGTTGCAAATTCACCCCTCCACTTT
>TRBV11-2|TRBD1|TRBJ2-1|.
CASSRDRGVGEQFF
TGTGCCAGCAGCCGGGACAGAGGGGTAGGTGAGCAGTTCTTC
>TRBV27|TRBD2|TRBJ2-2|.
CASTYTSGSGTGELFF
TGTGCCAGCACCTATACTAGCGGGAGCGGCACCGGGGAGCTGTTTTTT
>TRBV25-1|.|TRBJ2-3|.
CASRPTSNPVEWYF
TGTGCCAGCAGACCGACTAGTAACCCCGTTGAGTGGTATTTT
>TRBV5-1|TRBD2|TRBJ2-7|.
CASSSGLDEQYF
TGCGCCAGCAGCTCTGGACTAGACGAGCAGTACTTC
>TRBV7-8|TRBD2|TRBJ2-7|few
CASSSTSGDYEQYF
TGTGCCAGCAGCTCGACTAGCGGGGACTACGAGCAGTACTTC
>TRBV7-9|.|TRBJ1-2|few
CASSLAGAPAYTF
TGTGCCAGCAGCTTAGCGGGGGCACCAGCCTACACCTTC
>TRBV12-3/TRBV12-4|.|TRBJ2-1|.
CASSLERGWNEQFF
TGTGCCAGCAGTTTAGAGAGGGGATGGAATGAGCAGTTCTTC
>TRBV20-1|.|TRBJ2-1|few
CSAYGPILNEQFF
TGCAGTGCCTACGGGCCGATCCTCAATGAGCAGTTCTTC
>TRBV20-1|.|TRBJ1-4|.
CSAREGNRREKLFF
TGCAGTGCTAGAGAGGGAAACCGTCGGGAAAAACTGTTTTTT
>TRBV25-1|.|TRBJ1-1|few
CASSGGQGPVTEAFF
TGTGCCAGCAGTGGTGGTCAAGGGCCGGTCACTGAAGCTTTCTTT
>TRBV6-1|TRBD2|TRBJ2-3|.
CASSRTSGRDTQYF
TGTGCCAGCAGTCGGACTAGCGGGAGGGATACGCAGTATTTT